Below, 5 T cell receptor beta chains from the same sample are listed, as sequenced in a study of T cell responses to AZD1222 COVID-19 vaccine (dated by TCRdb to the early 2020s). The library was generated by the immunoSEQ multiplex PCR assay. TCRdb took this table from immuneACCESS and kept in-frame rearrangements with V and J called. Such tables lack part of the clones; where checked against another copy, unresolved V genes explain under half of the gap, and the rest is unexplained. For this sample the table gives about 150,000 clones, of which over 80% were detected only once. Clones ranked in the top ten supply around 3.3% of the sample. The label giving this sample's time point can be read as: about 28 days (+/-7) after the second vaccine dose. Sequencing was performed on peripheral blood, taken 28 days after the second AZD1222 dose. These receptors came from an adult who received the AZD1222 COVID-19 vaccine.

This clone was seen just once. The rearrangement links TRBV28 to TRBJ2-7; 7 bases agree with TRBD2. This CDR3 has 13 residues. The germline V gene has CDR1 MDHEN and CDR2 SYDVKM. V was clipped by 8 bases and J by 5 bases; unmatched bases: 9. The CDR3 loop is CASRGRDWDEQYF. The DNA of the CDR3 is TGTGCCAGCCGGGGGAGGGATTGGGACGAGCAGTACTTC.

This clone was observed a single time. V and J are TRBV5-1 and TRBJ2-1, with 9 nucleotides matching TRBD1. The CDR3 is made up of 12 amino acids. The V gene's germline CDR1 is SGHRS and CDR2 YFSETQ. After removal of 7 bases from V and 8 bases from J, the junction contained 4 bases not matched to a gene. CDR3 sequence (DNA): TGCGCCAGCTGGGACAGGGTACATGAGCAGTTCTTC. It specifies CASWDRVHEQFF.

The CDR3 protein is CASSTLQGTGANVLTF. The CDR3 nucleotides read TGTGCCAGTAGTACGTTACAGGGAACTGGGGCCAACGTCCTGACTTTC. The chain employs TRBV19 and TRBJ2-6; a possible D gene is TRBD1 (6 bases). Deletions cut 4 bases from V and 2 bases from J, with 12 bases between. The CDR3 is made up of 16 amino acids. CDR1 and CDR2 from the germline V gene are LNHDA and SQIVND (reference sequence).

The chain uses TRBV7-2 and TRBJ2-2; TRBD2 aligns across 8 bases. V shed 5 bases, J shed 6 bases, and the junction held 11 bases outside the gene matches. In germline, CDR1 is SGHTA, CDR2 FQGNSA. The CDR3 runs 16 residues. CDR3 coding DNA: TGTGCCAGCAGCCCTACTTTCCCCGGGGGGGCCGGGGAGCTGTTTTTT. This translates into CASSPTFPGGAGELFF.

This clone was counted only a few times. The chain links TRBV5-1 to TRBJ2-6; 8 nucleotides line up with TRBD1. The germline V gene encodes CDR1 SGHRS and CDR2 YFSETQ. The CDR3 loop spans 19 amino acids. The trim removed 1 base at V and 0 bases at J, leaving 9 bases unmatched. This chain's CDR3 is CASSLRAGTGSSGANVLTF. CDR3 sequence (DNA): TGCGCCAGCAGCTTGCGAGCCGGGACAGGCTCCTCTGGGGCCAACGTCCTGACTTTC.